The entry below describes one T cell receptor (beta chain). Its antigen is currently unknown. This sample stems from a study of cytomegalovirus exposure and HLA in healthy donors. Findings and caveats of the study: The study listed 150 to 200 cytomegalovirus-associated TCR beta chains. The authors confirmed in vitro that a few CMV-associated chains were specific for CMV antigens. As a later analysis revealed, most CMV-associated TCR beta chains appeared HLA-restricted. In most subjects, TCR beta sequences reportedly gave accurate predictions of HLA-A and HLA-B alleles.

Vbeta (60) and Jbeta (13) primers were used in the PCR. Libraries were prepared by immunoSEQ multiplex PCR; TCRdb keeps only in-frame clonotypes and omits some of them. This sample yields approximately 95,000 clones, of which more than 70% are seen a single time; roughly 9.8% belongs to the top ten. The ends were cut back, 0 bases at V and 7 bases at J, with 10 bases in the middle. The CDR3 totals 14 residues. The germline V gene encodes CDR1 SGHRS and CDR2 YFSETQ. Input material: PBMCs. The clonotype originates from a man aged 18 to 30 in good health and CMV-seropositive. J is TRBJ1-4 and V is TRBV5-1, with D maybe TRBD1 (6 bases). CDR3 protein: CASSLGSRGEKLFF. The CDR3 coding sequence is TGCGCCAGCAGCTTGGGGAGCAGGGGTGAAAAACTGTTTTTT.